One sample yielded the 22 T cell receptor beta chains listed below, sequenced in a study of blood T cell repertoires in COVID-19. Clones were sequenced by immunoSEQ multiplex PCR, and TCRdb holds only the in-frame ones, with some missing. The table records approximately 120,000 clones, around 86% of them present only once. Source material: PBMCs or T cells enriched from blood (not recorded which). The receptors were sampled from a man aged 25 to 40 who had recovered from COVID-19.

This chain joins TRBV27 and TRBJ2-7; 7 bases are shared with TRBD2. CDR1 and CDR2 from the germline V gene are MNHEY and SMNVEV (reference sequence). The CDR3 totals 18 residues. The V and J ends lost 4 bases and 7 bases, in that order; junction bases with no gene match: 22. The CDR3 spells CASSSEPSRDYPYGEQYF. Here the CDR3 DNA reads TGTGCCAGCAGTTCCGAACCCTCCCGGGACTACCCTTACGGAGAGCAGTACTTC.

CDR3 region: CASSVSGIGDTQYF. The CDR3 DNA follows: TGTGCCAGCAGTGTTAGCGGGATCGGGGATACGCAGTATTTT. The gene calls are TRBV2 and TRBJ2-3; 8 bases align to TRBD2. The CDR3 is 14 residues long. The V and J ends lost 4 bases and 6 bases, in that order; junction bases with no gene match: 6. Germline values: CDR1 SNHLY, CDR2 FYNNEI.

The chain uses TRBV29-1 and TRBJ2-7, with D tentatively TRBD2 (6 bases). Trimming stripped 6 bases from V and 5 bases from J, with 14 bases between. CDR3 size: 12 residues. Germline-derived CDR1 and CDR2 are SQVTM and ANQGSEA. CDR3 bases: TGCAGCGTAAGACTAGAGACCGACGAGCAGTACTTC. This translates into CSVRLETDEQYF.

The V and J genes are TRBV5-1 and TRBJ2-7; possibly TRBD2 for D (6 bases). Between the trimmed V and J ends, which lost 3 bases and 0 bases, there was a span of 16 bases. This CDR3 is 16 amino acids long. From germline, CDR1 is SGHRS and CDR2 YFSETQ. The CDR3, as DNA: TGCGCCAGCAGCTCTTTTAGCGGTATGAGCTCCTACGAGCAGTACTTC. This sequence encodes CASSSFSGMSSYEQYF.

This clone came up once. J is TRBJ2-1 and V is TRBV6-5, with a tentative D call TRBD2 (7 bases). The CDR3 extends over 14 amino acids. In germline, CDR1 is MNHEY, CDR2 SVGAGI. V gave up 6 bases and J gave up 1 base, with 10 bases separating them. The CDR3: CASSRGLSYNEQFF. CDR3 in DNA: TGTGCCAGCAGCAGGGGACTATCCTACAATGAGCAGTTCTTC.

For the CDR3, the DNA is TGTGCCAGCTCACCATTAGGGGATGGCAATCAGCCCCAGCATTTT. This sequence encodes CASSPLGDGNQPQHF. This rearrangement joins TRBV18 to TRBJ1-5, with a possible D match to TRBD1 (5 bases). The CDR3 loop spans 15 amino acids. Germline CDR1 and CDR2: KGHSH and LQKENI. V shed 2 bases and J shed 2 bases, with 10 bases lying between them.

The genes are TRBV10-1 and TRBJ2-3, with D perhaps TRBD2 (6 bases). CDR3 size: 14 residues. Germline V gene data show CDR1 as WNHNN and CDR2 as SYGVQD (reference sequence). V was cut by 11 bases and J by 0 bases, with 15 bases left in between. Here the CDR3 DNA reads TGCGCCTCCAATAAGGGACTGAGCACAGATACGCAGTATTTT. Protein sequence: CASNKGLSTDTQYF.

This clone was counted a few times. This chain connects TRBV6-1 to TRBJ2-7; 8 nucleotides agree with TRBD2. Germline trimming cut 4 bases from V and 7 bases from J; bases unmatched to any gene: 15. Germline-derived CDR1 and CDR2 are MNHNS and SASEGT. This CDR3 spans 16 amino acids. The CDR3 region has the DNA TGTGCCAGCAGTGTGCAGACTAGCGTCGACTTTTGGGAGCAGTACTTC. Protein product: CASSVQTSVDFWEQYF.

The chain has TRBV5-4 and TRBJ2-7; TRBD2 might be the D (5 bases). CDR3 length equals 13 residues. Germline-derived CDR1 and CDR2 are SGHNT and YYREEE (reference sequence). Deletions cut 1 base from V and 2 bases from J, with 7 bases between. Here the CDR3 DNA reads TGTGCCAGCAGCTTGATGGGAGCCTACGAGCAGTACTTC. Encoded protein: CASSLMGAYEQYF. Filled out from reference TRBV5-4 and TRBJ2-7, the complete variable domain reads ETGVTQSPTHLIKTRGQQVTLRCSSQSGHNTVSWYQQALGQGPQFIFQYYREEENGRGNFPPRFSGLQFPNYSSELNVNALELDDSALYLCASSLMGAYEQYFGPGTRLTVT.

The V gene is TRBV5-1, the J gene TRBJ2-3, with D maybe TRBD1 (5 bases). The ends were cut back, 1 base at V and 6 bases at J, with 9 bases in the middle. The V gene's germline CDR1 is SGHRS and CDR2 YFSETQ. The length of the CDR3 is 13 residues. The CDR3 is CASSLNQGDTQYF. In nucleotides, the CDR3 is TGCGCCAGCAGCTTGAACCAGGGCGATACGCAGTATTTT.

The chain recombines TRBV3-1 (or the pseudogene TRBV3-2) with TRBJ2-7; D may be TRBD1 (6 bases). The length of the CDR3 is 17 residues. The V and J ends lost 0 bases and 4 bases respectively, with 19 bases between them. CDR1 and CDR2 (germline): LGHDT, YNNKEL (reference sequence). CDR3 nucleotides: TGTGCCAGCAGCCAAGATATTCGTTTGGACAGCCTTTACGAGCAGTACTTC. Its protein product is CASSQDIRLDSLYEQYF.

The genes are TRBV19 and TRBJ1-1, with 9 bases that match TRBD1. Trimming removed 3 bases from V and 1 base from J; junction bases left unmatched: 9. The CDR3 runs 17 residues. Germline V gene data show CDR1 as LNHDA and CDR2 as SQIVND (reference sequence). The CDR3, as DNA: TGTGCCAGTAGTATTTGGACAGGGGCCGCGGGGAACACTGAAGCTTTCTTT. Residues: CASSIWTGAAGNTEAFF.

The chain is built from TRBV19 and TRBJ1-5, with TRBD1 matching 8 bases. The CDR3 is 15 amino acids. The V and J ends lost 0 bases and 5 bases, in that order; junction bases with no gene match: 3. Germline V gene data show CDR1 as LNHDA and CDR2 as SQIVND (reference sequence). DNA of the CDR3: TGTGCCAGTAGTATAGATACAGGGGGGCATCAGCCCCAGCATTTT. It translates to CASSIDTGGHQPQHF. Drawing the rest from reference TRBV19 and TRBJ1-5, the complete variable domain is DGGITQSPKYLFRKEGQNVTLSCEQNLNHDAMYWYRQDPGQGLRLIYYSQIVNDFQKGDIAEGYSVSREKKESFPLTVTSAQKNPTAFYLCASSIDTGGHQPQHFGDGTRLSIL.

The genes are TRBV28 and TRBJ1-4; tentatively, D is TRBD1 (6 bases). Looked up from germline, CDR1 is MDHEN and CDR2 is SYDVKM. The CDR3 is 13 residues long. Trimming took 10 bases from V and 1 from J, leaving 10 bases between them. The DNA for the CDR3 is TGTGCCACCAGGGGAGGAACTAATGAAAAACTGTTTTTT. It translates to CATRGGTNEKLFF.

V is TRBV5-5 and J is TRBJ2-1, with 10 bases aligning to TRBD2. In germline, CDR1 is SGHKS, CDR2 YYEKEE (reference sequence). The CDR3 totals 17 residues. Germline trimming cut 4 bases from V and 6 bases from J; bases unmatched to any gene: 13. The CDR3 protein is CASSPGLAGAGINEQFF. In nucleotides, the CDR3 is TGTGCCAGCAGCCCTGGTCTAGCGGGAGCGGGGATCAATGAGCAGTTCTTC. Filled out from reference TRBV5-5 and TRBJ2-1, the complete variable domain reads DAGVTQSPTHLIKTRGQQVTLRCSPISGHKSVSWYQQVLGQGPQFIFQYYEKEERGRGNFPDRFSARQFPNYSSELNVNALLLGDSALYLCASSPGLAGAGINEQFFGPGTRLTVL.

This CDR3 is CASSYSTGTDYGYTF. DNA for the CDR3: TGTGCCAGCAGTTACTCAACAGGAACCGACTATGGCTACACCTTC. The V call is TRBV6-5, the J call TRBJ1-2, with D maybe TRBD1 (5 bases). The CDR3 is 15 residues long. The germline V and J ends were trimmed by 0 bases and 3 bases, with 11 bases remaining between them. Germline V gene sequence: CDR1 MNHEY, CDR2 SVGAGI.

This clone was observed many times. V and J are TRBV7-9 and TRBJ1-5; the match to TRBD1 covers 10 bases. Per germline, CDR1 SEHNR and CDR2 FQNEAQ (reference sequence). CDR3 length: 17 amino acids. V shed 3 bases and J 6 bases; nucleotides not matched to a gene: 11. The CDR3 loop reads CASSLDQSGQGSQPQHF. In nucleotides, the CDR3 is TGTGCCAGCAGCTTGGACCAGTCGGGACAGGGGAGTCAGCCCCAGCATTTT.

This clone was counted once. For the CDR3, the DNA is TGCGCCAGCAGCGGTGGGACAGCCTACGAGCAGTACTTC. As protein: CASSGGTAYEQYF. This rearrangement joins TRBV5-1 to TRBJ2-7, with 7 positions matching TRBD1. Losses at the gene ends were 4 bases for V and 2 bases for J; bases not matched to a gene: 3. The CDR3 sequence is 13 residues long. Germline CDR1 is SGHRS and CDR2 is YFSETQ. Combining the CDR3 with reference TRBV5-1 and TRBJ2-7 gives the whole variable domain KAGVTQTPRYLIKTRGQQVTLSCSPISGHRSVSWYQQTPGQGLQFLFEYFSETQRNKGNFPGRFSGRQFSNSRSEMNVSTLELGDSALYLCASSGGTAYEQYFGPGTRLTVT.

J is TRBJ2-3 and V is TRBV7-6, with TRBD1 identical over 9 bases. This CDR3 is built from 18 residues. Germline V gene sequence: CDR1 SGHVS, CDR2 FNYEAQ. With 6 bases clipped from V and 1 base from J, the junction kept 14 bases outside the gene matches. The CDR3 sequence: CASRQSGTGFFGTDTQYF. For the CDR3, the DNA is TGTGCCAGCAGACAGTCCGGGACAGGGTTTTTTGGCACAGATACGCAGTATTTT.

The chain joins TRBV29-1 to TRBJ1-1; a possible D gene is TRBD1 (5 bases). V gave up 3 bases and J gave up 7 bases, with 9 bases separating them. This CDR3 region has 11 residues. Germline V CDR1 and CDR2: SQVTM, ANQGSEA. The CDR3 is CSVDGDFEAFF. CDR3 bases: TGCAGCGTTGACGGGGACTTTGAAGCTTTCTTT.

J is TRBJ2-2 and V is TRBV7-2; D might be TRBD2 (5 bases). Germline values: CDR1 SGHTA, CDR2 FQGNSA. The V end lost 1 base, the J end lost 5 bases, and 5 bases lay between the germline ends. This CDR3 spans 13 amino acids. The DNA of the CDR3 is TGTGCCAGCAGCTTAGGCGGGACCGGGGAGCTGTTTTTT. Its translation: CASSLGGTGELFF.

V gene TRBV5-6 combines with J gene TRBJ2-3, with D perhaps TRBD1 (6 bases). Germline V gene data show CDR1 as SGHDT and CDR2 as YYEEEE. Trimming pared 6 bases from V and 2 bases from J, leaving 10 bases between. This CDR3 contains 13 residues. The CDR3 reads CASTRTVTDTQYF. In DNA form, the CDR3 reads TGTGCCAGCACTAGGACAGTCACAGATACGCAGTATTTT.